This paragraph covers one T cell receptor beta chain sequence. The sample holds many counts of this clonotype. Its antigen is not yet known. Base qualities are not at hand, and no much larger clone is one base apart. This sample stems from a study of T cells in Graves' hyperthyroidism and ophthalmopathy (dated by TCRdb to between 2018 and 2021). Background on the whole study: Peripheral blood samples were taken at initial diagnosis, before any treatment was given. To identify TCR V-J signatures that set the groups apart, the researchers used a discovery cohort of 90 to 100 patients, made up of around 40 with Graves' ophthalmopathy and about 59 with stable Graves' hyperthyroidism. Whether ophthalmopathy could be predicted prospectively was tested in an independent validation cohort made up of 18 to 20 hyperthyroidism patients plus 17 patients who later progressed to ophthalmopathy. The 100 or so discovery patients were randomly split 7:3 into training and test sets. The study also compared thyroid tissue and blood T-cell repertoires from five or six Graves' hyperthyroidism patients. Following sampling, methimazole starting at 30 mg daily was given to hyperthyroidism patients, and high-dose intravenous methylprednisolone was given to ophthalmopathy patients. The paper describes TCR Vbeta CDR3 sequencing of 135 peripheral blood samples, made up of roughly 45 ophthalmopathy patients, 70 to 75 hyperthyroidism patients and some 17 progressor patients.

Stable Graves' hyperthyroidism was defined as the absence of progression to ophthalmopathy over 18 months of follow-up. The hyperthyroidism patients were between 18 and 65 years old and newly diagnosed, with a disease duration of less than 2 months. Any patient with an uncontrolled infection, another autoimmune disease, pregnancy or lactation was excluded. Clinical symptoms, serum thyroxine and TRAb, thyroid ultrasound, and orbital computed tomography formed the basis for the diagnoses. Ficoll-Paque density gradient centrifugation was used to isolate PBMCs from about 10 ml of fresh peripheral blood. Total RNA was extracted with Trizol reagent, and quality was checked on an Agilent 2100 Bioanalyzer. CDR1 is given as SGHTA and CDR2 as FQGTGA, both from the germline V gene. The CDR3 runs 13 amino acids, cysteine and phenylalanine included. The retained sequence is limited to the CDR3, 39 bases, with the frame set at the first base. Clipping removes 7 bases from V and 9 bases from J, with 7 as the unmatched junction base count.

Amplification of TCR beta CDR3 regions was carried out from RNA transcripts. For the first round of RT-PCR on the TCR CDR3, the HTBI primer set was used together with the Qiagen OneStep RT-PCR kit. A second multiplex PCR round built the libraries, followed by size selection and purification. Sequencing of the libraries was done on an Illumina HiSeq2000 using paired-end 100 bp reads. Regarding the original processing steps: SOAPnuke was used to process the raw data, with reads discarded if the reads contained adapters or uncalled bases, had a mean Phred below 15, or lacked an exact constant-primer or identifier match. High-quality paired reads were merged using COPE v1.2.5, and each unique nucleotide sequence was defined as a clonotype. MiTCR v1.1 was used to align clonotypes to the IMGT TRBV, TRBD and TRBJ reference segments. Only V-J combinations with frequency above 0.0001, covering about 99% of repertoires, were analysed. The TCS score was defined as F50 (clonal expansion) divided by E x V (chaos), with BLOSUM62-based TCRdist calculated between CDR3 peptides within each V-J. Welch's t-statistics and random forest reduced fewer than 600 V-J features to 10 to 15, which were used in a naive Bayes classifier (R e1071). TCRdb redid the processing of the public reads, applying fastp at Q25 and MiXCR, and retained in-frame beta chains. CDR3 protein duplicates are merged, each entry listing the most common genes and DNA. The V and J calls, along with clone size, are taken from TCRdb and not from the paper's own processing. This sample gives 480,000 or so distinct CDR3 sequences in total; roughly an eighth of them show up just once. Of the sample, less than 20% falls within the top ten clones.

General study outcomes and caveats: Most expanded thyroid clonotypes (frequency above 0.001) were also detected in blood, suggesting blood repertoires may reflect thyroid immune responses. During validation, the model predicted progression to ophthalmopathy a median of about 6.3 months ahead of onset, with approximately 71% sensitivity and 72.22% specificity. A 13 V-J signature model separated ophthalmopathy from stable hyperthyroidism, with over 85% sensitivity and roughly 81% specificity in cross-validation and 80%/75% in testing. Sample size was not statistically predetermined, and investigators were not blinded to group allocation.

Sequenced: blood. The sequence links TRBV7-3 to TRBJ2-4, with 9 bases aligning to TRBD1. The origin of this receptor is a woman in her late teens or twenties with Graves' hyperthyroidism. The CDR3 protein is CASTHGQGSIQYF. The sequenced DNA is TGTGCCAGCACCCACGGACAGGGGAGCATTCAGTACTTC.